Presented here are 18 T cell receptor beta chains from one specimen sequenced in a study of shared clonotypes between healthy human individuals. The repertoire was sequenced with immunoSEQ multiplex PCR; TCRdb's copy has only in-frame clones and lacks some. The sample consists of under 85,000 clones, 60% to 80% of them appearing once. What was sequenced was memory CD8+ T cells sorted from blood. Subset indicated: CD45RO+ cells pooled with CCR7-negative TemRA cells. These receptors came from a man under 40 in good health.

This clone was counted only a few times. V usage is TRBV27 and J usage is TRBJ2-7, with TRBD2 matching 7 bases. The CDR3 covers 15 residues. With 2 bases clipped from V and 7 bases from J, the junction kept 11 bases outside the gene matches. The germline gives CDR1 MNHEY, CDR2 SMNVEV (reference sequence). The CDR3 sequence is CASSLQASGPYEQYF. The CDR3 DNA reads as TGTGCCAGCAGTTTACAGGCTAGCGGCCCTTATGAGCAGTACTTC.

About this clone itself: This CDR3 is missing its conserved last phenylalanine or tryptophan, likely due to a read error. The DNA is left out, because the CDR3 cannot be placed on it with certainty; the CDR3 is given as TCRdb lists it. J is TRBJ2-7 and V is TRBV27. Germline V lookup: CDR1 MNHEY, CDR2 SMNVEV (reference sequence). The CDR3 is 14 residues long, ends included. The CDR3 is CASSFPRDLLRAVL.

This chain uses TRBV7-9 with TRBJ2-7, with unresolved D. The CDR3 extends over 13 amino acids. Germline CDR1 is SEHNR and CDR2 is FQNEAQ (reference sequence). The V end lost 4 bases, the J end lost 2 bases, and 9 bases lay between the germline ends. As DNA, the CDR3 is TGTGCCAGCAGCTCCCGGACCCCCTACGAGCAGTACTTC. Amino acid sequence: CASSSRTPYEQYF.

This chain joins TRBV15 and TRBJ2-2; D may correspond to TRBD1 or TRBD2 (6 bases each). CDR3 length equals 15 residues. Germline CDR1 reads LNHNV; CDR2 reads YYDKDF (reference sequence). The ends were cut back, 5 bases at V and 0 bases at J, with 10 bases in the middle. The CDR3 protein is CATSRGTSNTGELFF. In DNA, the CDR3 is TGTGCCACCAGCCGCGGGACATCGAACACCGGGGAGCTGTTTTTT.

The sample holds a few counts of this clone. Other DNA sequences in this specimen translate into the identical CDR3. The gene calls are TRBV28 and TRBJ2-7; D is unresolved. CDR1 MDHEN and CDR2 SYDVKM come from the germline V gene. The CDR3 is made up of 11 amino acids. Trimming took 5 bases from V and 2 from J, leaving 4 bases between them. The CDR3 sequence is CASSTTYEQYF. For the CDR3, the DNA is TGTGCCAGCAGTACCACCTACGAGCAGTACTTC.

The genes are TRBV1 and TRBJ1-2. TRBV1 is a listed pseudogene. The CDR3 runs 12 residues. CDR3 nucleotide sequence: TGCACCAGCAGCCAAGATCGGAAGGTGTACGCCTTC. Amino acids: CTSSQDRKVYAF.

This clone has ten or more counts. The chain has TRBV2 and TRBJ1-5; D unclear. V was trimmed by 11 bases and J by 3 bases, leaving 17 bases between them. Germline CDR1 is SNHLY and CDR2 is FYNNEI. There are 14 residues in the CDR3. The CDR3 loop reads CAAWGGALNQPQHF. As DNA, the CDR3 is TGTGCCGCATGGGGAGGTGCACTCAATCAGCCCCAGCATTTT.

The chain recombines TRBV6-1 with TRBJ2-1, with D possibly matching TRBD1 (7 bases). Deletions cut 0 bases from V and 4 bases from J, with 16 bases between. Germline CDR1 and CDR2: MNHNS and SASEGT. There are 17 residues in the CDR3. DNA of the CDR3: TGTGCCAGCAGTGAAGCGCTTCCAGGGGGGTTATACAATGAGCAGTTCTTC. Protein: CASSEALPGGLYNEQFF.

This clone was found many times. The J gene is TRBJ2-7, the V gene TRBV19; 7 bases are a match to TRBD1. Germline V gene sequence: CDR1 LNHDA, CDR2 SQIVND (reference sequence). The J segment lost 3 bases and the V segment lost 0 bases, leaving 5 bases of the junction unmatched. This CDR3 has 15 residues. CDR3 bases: TGTGCCAGTAGTATAGATCAGGGGACAGTCTACGAGCAGTACTTC. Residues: CASSIDQGTVYEQYF.

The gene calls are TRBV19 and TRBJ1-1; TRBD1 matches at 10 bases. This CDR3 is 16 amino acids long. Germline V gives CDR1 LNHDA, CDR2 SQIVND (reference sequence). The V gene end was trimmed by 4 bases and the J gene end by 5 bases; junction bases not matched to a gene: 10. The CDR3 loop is CASSTRQGAIGTEAFF. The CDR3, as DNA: TGTGCCAGTAGTACCCGACAGGGGGCGATTGGGACTGAAGCTTTCTTT.

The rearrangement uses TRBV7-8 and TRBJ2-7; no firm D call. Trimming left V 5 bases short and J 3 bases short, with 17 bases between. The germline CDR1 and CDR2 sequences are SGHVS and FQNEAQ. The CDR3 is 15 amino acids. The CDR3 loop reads CASSPALGSLYEQYF. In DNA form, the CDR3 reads TGTGCCAGCAGCCCTGCTCTGGGAAGTCTCTACGAGCAGTACTTC.

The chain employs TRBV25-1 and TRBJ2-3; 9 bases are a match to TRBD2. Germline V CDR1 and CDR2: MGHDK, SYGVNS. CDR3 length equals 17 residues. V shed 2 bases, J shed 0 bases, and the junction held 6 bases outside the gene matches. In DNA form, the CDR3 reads TGTGCCAGCAGTGAAGGGCGGGAGGGTAAAAGCACAGATACGCAGTATTTT. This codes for CASSEGREGKSTDTQYF.

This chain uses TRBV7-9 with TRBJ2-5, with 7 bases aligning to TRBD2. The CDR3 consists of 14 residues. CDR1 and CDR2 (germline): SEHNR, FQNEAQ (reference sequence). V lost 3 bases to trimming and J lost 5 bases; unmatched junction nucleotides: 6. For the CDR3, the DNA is TGTGCCAGCAGCTTCTCCAGCGGGAAGGAGACCCAGTACTTC. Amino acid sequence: CASSFSSGKETQYF.

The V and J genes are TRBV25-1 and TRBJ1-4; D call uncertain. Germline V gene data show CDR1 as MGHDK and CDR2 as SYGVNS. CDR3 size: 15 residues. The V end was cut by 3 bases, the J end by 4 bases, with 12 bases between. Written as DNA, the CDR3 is TGTGCCAGCAGTGAGCCCGGTATAAATAATGAAAAACTGTTTTTT. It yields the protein CASSEPGINNEKLFF.

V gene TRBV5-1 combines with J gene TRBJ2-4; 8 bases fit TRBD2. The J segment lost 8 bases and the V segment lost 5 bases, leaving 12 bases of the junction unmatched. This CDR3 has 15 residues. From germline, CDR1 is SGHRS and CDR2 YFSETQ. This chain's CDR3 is CASRKTSGSLDIQYF. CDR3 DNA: TGCGCCAGCAGAAAAACCAGCGGGAGTCTGGACATTCAGTACTTC.

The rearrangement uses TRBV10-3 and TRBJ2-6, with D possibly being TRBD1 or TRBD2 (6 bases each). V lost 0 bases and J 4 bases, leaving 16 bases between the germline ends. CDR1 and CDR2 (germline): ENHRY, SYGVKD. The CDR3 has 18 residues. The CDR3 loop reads CAISESNEGGAGANVLTF. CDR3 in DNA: TGTGCCATCAGTGAGTCTAATGAGGGGGGTGCAGGGGCCAACGTCCTGACTTTC.

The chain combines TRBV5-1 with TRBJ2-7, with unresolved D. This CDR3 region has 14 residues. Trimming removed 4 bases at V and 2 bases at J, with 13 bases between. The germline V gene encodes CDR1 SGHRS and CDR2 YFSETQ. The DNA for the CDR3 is TGCGCCAGCAGCCTACGGACCGCAGCCTACGAGCAGTACTTC. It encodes CASSLRTAAYEQYF. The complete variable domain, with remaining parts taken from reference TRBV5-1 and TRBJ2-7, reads KAGVTQTPRYLIKTRGQQVTLSCSPISGHRSVSWYQQTPGQGLQFLFEYFSETQRNKGNFPGRFSGRQFSNSRSEMNVSTLELGDSALYLCASSLRTAAYEQYFGPGTRLTVT.

For the CDR3, the DNA is TGTGCCAGCAGCGCACGAGGGCTGGGACGGTTCTACAATGAGCAGTTCTTC. Translating gives CASSARGLGRFYNEQFF. The chain uses TRBV9 and TRBJ2-1, with D perhaps assigned TRBD1 or TRBD2 (5 bases each). This CDR3 region has 17 residues. The germline V gene encodes CDR1 SGDLS and CDR2 YYNGEE. V lost 3 bases to trimming and J lost 3 bases, with 19 bases between them. The variable domain in full, with the rest retrieved from reference TRBV9 and TRBJ2-1, is DSGVTQTPKHLITATGQRVTLRCSPRSGDLSVYWYQQSLDQGLQFLIQYYNGEERAKGNILERFSAQQFPDLHSELNLSSLELGDSALYFCASSARGLGRFYNEQFFGPGTRLTVL.